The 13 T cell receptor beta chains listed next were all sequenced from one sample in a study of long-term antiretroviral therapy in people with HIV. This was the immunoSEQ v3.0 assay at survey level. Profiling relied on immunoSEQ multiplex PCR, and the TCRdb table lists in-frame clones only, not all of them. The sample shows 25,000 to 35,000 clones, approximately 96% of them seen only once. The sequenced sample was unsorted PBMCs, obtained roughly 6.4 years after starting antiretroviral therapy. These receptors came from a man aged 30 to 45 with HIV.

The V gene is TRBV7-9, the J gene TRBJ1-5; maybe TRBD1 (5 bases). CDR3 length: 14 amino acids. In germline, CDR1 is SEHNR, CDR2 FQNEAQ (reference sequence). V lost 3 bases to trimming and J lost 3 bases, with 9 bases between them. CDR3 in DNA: TGTGCCAGCAGCTTCGACAGTAACAATCAGCCCCAGCATTTT. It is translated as CASSFDSNNQPQHF.

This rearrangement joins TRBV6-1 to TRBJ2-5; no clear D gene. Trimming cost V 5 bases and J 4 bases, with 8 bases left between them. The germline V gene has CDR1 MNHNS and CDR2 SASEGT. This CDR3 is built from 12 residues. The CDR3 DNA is TGTGCCAGCAGTCTCCGCGGAGAGACCCAGTACTTC. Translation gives CASSLRGETQYF.

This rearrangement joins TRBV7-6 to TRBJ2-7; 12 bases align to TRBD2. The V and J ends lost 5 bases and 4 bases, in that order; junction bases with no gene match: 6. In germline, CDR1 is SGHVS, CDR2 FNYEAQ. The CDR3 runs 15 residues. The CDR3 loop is CASSRLAGAQYEQYF. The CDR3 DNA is TGTGCCAGCAGCCGACTAGCGGGGGCCCAATACGAGCAGTACTTC. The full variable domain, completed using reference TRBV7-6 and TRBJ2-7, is GAGVSQSPRYKVTKRGQDVALRCDPISGHVSLYWYRQALGQGPEFLTYFNYEAQQDKSGLPNDRFSAERPEGSISTLTIQRTEQRDSAMYRCASSRLAGAQYEQYFGPGTRLTVT.

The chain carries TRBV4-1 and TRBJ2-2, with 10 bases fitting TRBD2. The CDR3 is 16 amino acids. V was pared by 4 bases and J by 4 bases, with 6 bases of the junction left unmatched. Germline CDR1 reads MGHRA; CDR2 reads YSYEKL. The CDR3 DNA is TGCGCCAGCAGCCGTCTAGCGGGGGCGAGCACCGGGGAGCTGTTTTTT. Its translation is CASSRLAGASTGELFF.

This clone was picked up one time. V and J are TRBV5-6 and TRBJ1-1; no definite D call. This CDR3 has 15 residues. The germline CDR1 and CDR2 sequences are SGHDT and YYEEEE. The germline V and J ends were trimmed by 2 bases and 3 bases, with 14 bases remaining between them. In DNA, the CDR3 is TGTGCCAGCAGCTTACCGGCTCGGGGTGACACTGAAGCTTTCTTT. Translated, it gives CASSLPARGDTEAFF.

CDR3 amino acids: CASRGTGNFSGNTIYF. CDR3 DNA: TGCGCCAGCAGAGGGACAGGGAACTTCTCTGGAAACACCATATATTTT. J is TRBJ1-3 and V is TRBV5-1; TRBD1 aligns across 9 bases. The CDR3 covers 16 residues. V was clipped by 5 bases and J by 0 bases; unmatched bases: 6. Germline assignment: CDR1 SGHRS and CDR2 YFSETQ.

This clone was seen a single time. The CDR3 loop is CASTSWGDEKLFF. CDR3 DNA: TGTGCCAGTACTAGCTGGGGGGATGAAAAACTGTTTTTT. The chain recombines TRBV19 with TRBJ1-4, with TRBD1 as a possible D gene (5 bases). V was clipped by 7 bases and J by 6 bases, with 12 bases between them. Germline values: CDR1 LNHDA, CDR2 SQIVND (reference sequence). The CDR3 totals 13 residues.

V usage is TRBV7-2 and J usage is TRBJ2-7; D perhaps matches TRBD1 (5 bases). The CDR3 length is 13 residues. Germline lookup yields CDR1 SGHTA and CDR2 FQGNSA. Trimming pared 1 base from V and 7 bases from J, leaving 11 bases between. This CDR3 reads CASSLDRSREQYF. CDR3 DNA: TGTGCCAGCAGCTTAGACAGGTCCCGGGAGCAGTACTTC. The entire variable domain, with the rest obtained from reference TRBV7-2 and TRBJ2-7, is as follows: GAGVSQSPSNKVTEKGKDVELRCDPISGHTALYWYRQSLGQGLEFLIYFQGNSAPDKSGLPSDRFSAERTGGSVSTLTIQRTQQEDSAVYLCASSLDRSREQYFGPGTRLTVT.

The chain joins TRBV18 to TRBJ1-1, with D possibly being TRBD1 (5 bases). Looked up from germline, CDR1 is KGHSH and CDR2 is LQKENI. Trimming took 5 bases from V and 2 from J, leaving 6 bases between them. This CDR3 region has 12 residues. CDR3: CASSGDNTEAFF. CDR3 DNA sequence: TGTGCCAGCTCAGGGGACAACACTGAAGCTTTCTTT.

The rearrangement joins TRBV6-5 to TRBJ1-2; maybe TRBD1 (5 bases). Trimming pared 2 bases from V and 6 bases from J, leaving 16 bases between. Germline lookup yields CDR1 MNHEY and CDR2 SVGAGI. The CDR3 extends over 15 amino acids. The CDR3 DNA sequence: TGTGCCAGCAGTTACAGGCCAACGAGAGGGGATGGCTACACCTTC. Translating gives CASSYRPTRGDGYTF.

As DNA, the CDR3 is TGTGCCAGCAGCGTAGCAGATGAGCAGTTCTTC. It codes for CASSVADEQFF. V is TRBV9 and J is TRBJ2-1, with D uncertain. The germline gives CDR1 SGDLS, CDR2 YYNGEE. CDR3 length: 11 residues. The V gene lost 0 bases and the J gene lost 8 bases, with 3 bases spanning the gap.

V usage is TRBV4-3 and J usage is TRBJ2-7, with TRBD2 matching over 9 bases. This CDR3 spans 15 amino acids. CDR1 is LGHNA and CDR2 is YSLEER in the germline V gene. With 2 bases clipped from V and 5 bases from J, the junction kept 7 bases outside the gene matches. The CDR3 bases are TGCGCCAGCAGCCAACGTCCGGGACTAGCTGACGAGCAGTACTTC. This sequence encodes CASSQRPGLADEQYF.

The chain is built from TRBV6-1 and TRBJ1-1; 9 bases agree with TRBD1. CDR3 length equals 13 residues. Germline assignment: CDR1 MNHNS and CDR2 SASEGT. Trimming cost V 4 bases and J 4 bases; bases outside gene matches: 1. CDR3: CASSGTGVTEAFF. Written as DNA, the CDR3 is TGTGCCAGCAGTGGGACAGGGGTCACTGAAGCTTTCTTT.